The clone carrying this T cell receptor (beta chain) was detected ten times or more. Specified time point: sample taken at primary tumor resection. The authors sequenced whole RNA from tumor, nontumor lung or frozen PBMC without sorting. These data are taken from a study of spatial heterogeneity in lung cancer. At the level of the study: The study consistently detected more beta-chain than alpha-chain sequences.

A single record per CDR3 protein comes from TCRdb applying MiXCR to the 5' RACE reads. This table holds 40,000 or so distinct CDR3 sequences, 7.5% found once. V lost 9 bases and J lost 7; bases outside the gene matches: 9. Germline loops: CDR1 LNHDA, CDR2 SQIVND (reference sequence). CDR3 length equals 13 residues. The receptor's source is a male donor with early-stage non-small cell lung cancer. The chain links TRBV19 to TRBJ1-5; 7 bases agree with TRBD1. The sequencing here drew on PBMCs, taken at surgery. The CDR3 DNA reads as TGTGCCAGCAGCAAAACAGGGGAGCAGCCCCAGCATTTT. This sequence encodes CASSKTGEQPQHF.